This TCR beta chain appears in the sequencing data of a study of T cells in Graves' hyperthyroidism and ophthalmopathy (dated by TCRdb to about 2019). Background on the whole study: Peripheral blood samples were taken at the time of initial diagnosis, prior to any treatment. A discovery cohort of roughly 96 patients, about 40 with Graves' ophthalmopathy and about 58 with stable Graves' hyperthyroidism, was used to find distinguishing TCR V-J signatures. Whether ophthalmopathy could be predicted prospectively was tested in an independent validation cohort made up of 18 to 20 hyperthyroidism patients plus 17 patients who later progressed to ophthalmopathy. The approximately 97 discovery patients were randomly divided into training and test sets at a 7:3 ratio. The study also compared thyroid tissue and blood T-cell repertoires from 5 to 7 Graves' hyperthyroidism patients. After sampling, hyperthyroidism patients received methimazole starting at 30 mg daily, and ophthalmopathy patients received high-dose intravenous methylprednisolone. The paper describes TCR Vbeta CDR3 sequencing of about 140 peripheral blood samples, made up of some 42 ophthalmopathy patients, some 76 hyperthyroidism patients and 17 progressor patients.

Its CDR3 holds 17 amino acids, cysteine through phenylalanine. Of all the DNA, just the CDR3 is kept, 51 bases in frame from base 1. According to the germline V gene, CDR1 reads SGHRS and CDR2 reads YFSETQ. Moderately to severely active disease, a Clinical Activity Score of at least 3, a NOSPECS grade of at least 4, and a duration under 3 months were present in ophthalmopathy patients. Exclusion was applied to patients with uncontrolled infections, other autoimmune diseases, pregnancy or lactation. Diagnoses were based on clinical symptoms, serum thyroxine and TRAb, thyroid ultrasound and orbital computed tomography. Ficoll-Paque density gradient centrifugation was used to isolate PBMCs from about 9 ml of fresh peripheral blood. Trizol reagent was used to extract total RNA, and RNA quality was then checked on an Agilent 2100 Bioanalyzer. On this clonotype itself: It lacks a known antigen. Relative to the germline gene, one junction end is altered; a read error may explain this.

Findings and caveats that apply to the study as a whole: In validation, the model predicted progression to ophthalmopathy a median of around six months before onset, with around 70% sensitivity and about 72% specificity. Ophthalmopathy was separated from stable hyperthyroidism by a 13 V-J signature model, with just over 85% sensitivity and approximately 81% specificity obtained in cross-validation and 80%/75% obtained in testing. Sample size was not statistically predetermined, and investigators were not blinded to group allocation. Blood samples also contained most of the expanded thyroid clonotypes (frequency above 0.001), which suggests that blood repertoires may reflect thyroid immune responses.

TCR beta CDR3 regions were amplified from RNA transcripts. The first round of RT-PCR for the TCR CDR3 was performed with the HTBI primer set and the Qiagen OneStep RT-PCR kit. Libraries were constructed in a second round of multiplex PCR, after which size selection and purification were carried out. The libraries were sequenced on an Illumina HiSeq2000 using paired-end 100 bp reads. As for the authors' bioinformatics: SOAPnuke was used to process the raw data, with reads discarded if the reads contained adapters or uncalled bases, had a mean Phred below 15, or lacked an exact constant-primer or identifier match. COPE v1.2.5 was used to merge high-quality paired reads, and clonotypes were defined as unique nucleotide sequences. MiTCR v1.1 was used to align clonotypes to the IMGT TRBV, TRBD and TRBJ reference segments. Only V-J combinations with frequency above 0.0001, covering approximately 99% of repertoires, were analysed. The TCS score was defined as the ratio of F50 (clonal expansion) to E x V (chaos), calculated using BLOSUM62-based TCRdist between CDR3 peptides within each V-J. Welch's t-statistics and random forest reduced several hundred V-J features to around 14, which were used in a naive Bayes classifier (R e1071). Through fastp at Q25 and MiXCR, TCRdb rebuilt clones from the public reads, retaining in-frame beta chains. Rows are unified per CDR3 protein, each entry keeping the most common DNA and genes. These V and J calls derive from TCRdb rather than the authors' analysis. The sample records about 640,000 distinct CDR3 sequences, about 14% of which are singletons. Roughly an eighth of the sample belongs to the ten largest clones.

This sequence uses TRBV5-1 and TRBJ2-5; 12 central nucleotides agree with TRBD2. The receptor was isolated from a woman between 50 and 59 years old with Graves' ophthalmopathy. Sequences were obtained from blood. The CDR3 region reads CASGTSSGRAIQETQHF. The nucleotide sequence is TGCGCCAGCGGGACCTCTAGCGGGAGGGCTATTCAAGAGACCCAGCACTTC.